This TCR beta chain was sequenced in a study of blood T cells in healthy people across ages (dated by TCRdb to between 2014 and 2016). Concerning the study at large: In model experiments, template switching captured about one uniquely barcoded TCR beta cDNA molecule for every two T cells. The study analyzed two additional independent replicas of 1 million unique cDNA reads from the same blood draw for two donors, one aged 18 to 30 and one aged 80 or older. The donors were divided into four age groups: young (average 16 years), middle-aged (almost 40), aged (around 67) and long-lived (82). To avoid experimental bias, donors of different ages were distributed randomly across sequencing lanes. To track age-related changes in TCR beta repertoire diversity, the study relied on deep sequencing normalized with unique cDNA molecular identifiers. Study-wide findings and limitations: The percentage of naive T cells measured by flow cytometry correlated strongly with observed TCR beta diversity. As age increased, observed TCR beta diversity per million T cells dropped in a roughly linear way, and a significant reduction was already evident by age about 40. Because profiling used bulk unsorted PBMCs, naive and antigen-experienced compartments could not be compared conclusively. Estimates of total diversity from one million sequenced T cells were regarded as lower bounds and underestimates. The long-lived group showed more naive CD4+ T cells, fewer expanded clones and increased TCR diversity than the aged group, suggesting age selection. Because the CMV infection status of the donors was unknown, age-related changes in expanded clonotypes may potentially have been confounded.

The library was prepared using 5' RACE. TCRdb records Illumina HiSeq 2500 as the sequencer. A second roughly 6 to 12 cycle PCR used a sample-barcoded 5' primer and a J-beta primer mix. A unique molecular identifier was introduced onto each TCR beta cDNA molecule by a template-switch 5' adaptor carrying 12 random nucleotides. Each sample yielded at least 2.5 million CDR3-containing paired-end reads. All of the RNA was converted into first-strand cDNA using the Mint cDNA synthesis kit, with a TRBC-specific oligonucleotide serving as the primer. All cDNA was treated with uracil-DNA glycosylase and then went through a first 18-cycle PCR with the universal primers M1SS and BC2_uni_R. The published analysis was carried out like this. For normalization, 1 million high-quality reads were randomly selected from each sample, with every read carrying a distinct molecular identifier. Reads sharing molecular identifiers were discarded rather than binned into consensus sequences. MiTCR, with a Q25 quality threshold and the strictest error-elimination algorithm, was used for CDR3 identification, clonotype clustering and error correction. A nonparametric unseen species model with Euler transformation was used to estimate lower-bound total TCR beta diversity. The public reads were quality trimmed at Q25 with fastp and then assembled into clones with MiXCR by TCRdb, keeping productive beta chains. All rows with the same CDR3 protein become a single entry with the most common DNA and genes. The V and J calls were not made by the authors but by TCRdb's processing. This sample holds almost 1 million distinct CDR3 sequences; just over 50% were observed only once. The top ten clones comprise about 20% of the sample.

The approximately 39 donors, aged about 6 to 90 years, were systemically healthy Caucasian individuals from Russia. Each donor gave 9 to 10 milliliters of peripheral blood, collected into EDTA-treated Vacutainer tubes. Ficoll-Paque density-gradient centrifugation was used to isolate PBMCs, with at least 7 million per sample. Total RNA, at least 6 micrograms per sample, was extracted from PBMCs with Trizol reagent. For every donor, flow cytometry on a PBMC aliquot measured the percentage of naive CD45RAhigh/CD27high T cells. Concerning this clonotype: The clone's antigen remains unknown. No much larger clone exists at a distance of one base, and base qualities are not known.

V lost 3 bases and J lost 4 bases; the stretch between them is 12 bases long. The germline V gene (reference sequence) gives CDR1 as DFQATT and CDR2 as SNEGSKA. There are 13 amino acids in the CDR3, from cysteine to phenylalanine inclusive. Solely the CDR3 DNA is kept, with 39 bases framed from the first base. The TCR sequence derives from a woman aged 60-75 years in good health. This chain joins TRBV20-1 to TRBJ1-1; the D gene lacks a confident call. Sequencing used blood. The CDR3 reads as follows: CSASFVGLTEAFF. The nucleotide sequence reads as follows: TGCAGTGCTAGCTTTGTCGGGCTCACTGAAGCTTTCTTT.